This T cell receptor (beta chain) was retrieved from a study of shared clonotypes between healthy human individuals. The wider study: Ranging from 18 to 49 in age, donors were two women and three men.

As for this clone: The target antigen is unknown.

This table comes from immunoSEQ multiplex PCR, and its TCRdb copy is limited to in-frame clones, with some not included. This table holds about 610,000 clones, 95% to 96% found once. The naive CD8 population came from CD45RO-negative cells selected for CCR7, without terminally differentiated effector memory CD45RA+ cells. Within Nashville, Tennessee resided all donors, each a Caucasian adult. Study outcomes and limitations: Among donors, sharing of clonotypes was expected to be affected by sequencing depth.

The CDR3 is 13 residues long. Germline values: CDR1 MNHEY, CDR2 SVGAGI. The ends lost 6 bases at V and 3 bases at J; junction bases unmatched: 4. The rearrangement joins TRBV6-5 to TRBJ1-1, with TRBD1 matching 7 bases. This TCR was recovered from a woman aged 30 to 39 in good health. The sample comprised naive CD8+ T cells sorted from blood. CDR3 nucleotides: TGTGCCAGCAGCATTACAGGGGACACTGAAGCTTTCTTT. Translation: CASSITGDTEAFF.